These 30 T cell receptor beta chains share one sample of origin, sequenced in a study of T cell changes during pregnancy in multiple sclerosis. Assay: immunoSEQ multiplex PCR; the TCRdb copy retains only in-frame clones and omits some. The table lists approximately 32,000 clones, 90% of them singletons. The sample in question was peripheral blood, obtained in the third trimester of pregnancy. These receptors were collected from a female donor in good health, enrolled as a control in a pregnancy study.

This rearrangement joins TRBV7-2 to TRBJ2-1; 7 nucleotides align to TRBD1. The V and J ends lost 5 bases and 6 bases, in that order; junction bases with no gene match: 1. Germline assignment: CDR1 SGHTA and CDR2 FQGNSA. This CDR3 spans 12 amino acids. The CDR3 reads CASSQGVNEQFF. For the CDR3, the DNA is TGTGCCAGCAGCCAGGGGGTCAATGAGCAGTTCTTC.

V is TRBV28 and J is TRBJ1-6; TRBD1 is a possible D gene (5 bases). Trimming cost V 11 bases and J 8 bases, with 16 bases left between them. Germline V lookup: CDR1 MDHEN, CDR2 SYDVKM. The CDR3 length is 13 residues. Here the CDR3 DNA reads TGTGCCGGGAGGGGAGTAGAAGATTCACCCCTCCACTTT. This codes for CAGRGVEDSPLHF.

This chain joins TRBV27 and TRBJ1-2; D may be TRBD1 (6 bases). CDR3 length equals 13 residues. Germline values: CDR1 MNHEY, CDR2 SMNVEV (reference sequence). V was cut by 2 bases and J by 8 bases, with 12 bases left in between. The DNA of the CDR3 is TGTGCCAGCAGTTTAATGGCAGGGGACGGCTACACCTTC. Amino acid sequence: CASSLMAGDGYTF.

The CDR3 is CASSPRGDASSYNSPLHF. CDR3 DNA: TGTGCCAGTAGTCCCCGGGGAGACGCGAGCTCCTATAATTCACCCCTCCACTTT. This sequence joins TRBV19 and TRBJ1-6; D gene uncertain. Germline CDR1 reads LNHDA; CDR2 reads SQIVND (reference sequence). The CDR3 length is 18 residues. Trimming removed 5 bases from V and 0 bases from J, with 17 bases in between.

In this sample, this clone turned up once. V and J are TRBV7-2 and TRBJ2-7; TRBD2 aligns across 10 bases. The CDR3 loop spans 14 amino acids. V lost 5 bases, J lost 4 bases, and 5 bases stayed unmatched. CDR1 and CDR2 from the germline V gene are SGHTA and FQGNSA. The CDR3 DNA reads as TGTGCCAGCAGCCCCTCGACTAGCGGGTACGAGCAGTACTTC. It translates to CASSPSTSGYEQYF.

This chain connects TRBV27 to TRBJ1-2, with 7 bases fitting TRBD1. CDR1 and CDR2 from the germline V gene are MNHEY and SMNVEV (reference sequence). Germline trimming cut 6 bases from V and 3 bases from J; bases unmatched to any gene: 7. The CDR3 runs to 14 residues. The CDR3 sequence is CASSKTQGDYGYTF. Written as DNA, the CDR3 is TGTGCCAGCAGCAAGACCCAGGGGGACTATGGCTACACCTTC.

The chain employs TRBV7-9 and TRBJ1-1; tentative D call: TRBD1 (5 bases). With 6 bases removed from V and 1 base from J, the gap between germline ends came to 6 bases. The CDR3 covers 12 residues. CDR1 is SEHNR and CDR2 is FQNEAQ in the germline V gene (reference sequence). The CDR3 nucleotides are TGTGCCAGCAGGGGGGGGAACACTGAAGCTTTCTTT. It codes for CASRGGNTEAFF.

In nucleotides, the CDR3 is TGTGCCAGCAGCTCAAACAGGGCCACCGGGGAGCTGTTTTTT. Translated, it gives CASSSNRATGELFF. This rearrangement joins TRBV7-2 to TRBJ2-2; D is possibly TRBD1 (6 bases). Trimming removed 4 bases at V and 4 bases at J, with 10 bases between. The CDR3 covers 14 residues. Germline lookup yields CDR1 SGHTA and CDR2 FQGNSA. The complete variable domain, with remaining parts taken from reference TRBV7-2 and TRBJ2-2, reads GAGVSQSPSNKVTEKGKDVELRCDPISGHTALYWYRQSLGQGLEFLIYFQGNSAPDKSGLPSDRFSAERTGGSVSTLTIQRTQQEDSAVYLCASSSNRATGELFFGEGSRLTVL.

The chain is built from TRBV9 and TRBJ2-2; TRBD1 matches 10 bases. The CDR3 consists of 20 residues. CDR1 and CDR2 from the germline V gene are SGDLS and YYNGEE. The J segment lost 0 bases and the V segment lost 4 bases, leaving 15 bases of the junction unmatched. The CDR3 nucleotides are TGTGCCAGCAGCTCAAAAGGGGGACAGGGGTTTGTCTCGAACACCGGGGAGCTGTTTTTT. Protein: CASSSKGGQGFVSNTGELFF.

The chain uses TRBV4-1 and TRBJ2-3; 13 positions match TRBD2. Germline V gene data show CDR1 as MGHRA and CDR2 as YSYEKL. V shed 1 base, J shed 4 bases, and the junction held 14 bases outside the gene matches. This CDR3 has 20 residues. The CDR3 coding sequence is TGCGCCAGCAGCCAAGTCCCCGGGACTAGCGGGATAAGCTGGGCAGATACGCAGTATTTT. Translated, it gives CASSQVPGTSGISWADTQYF.

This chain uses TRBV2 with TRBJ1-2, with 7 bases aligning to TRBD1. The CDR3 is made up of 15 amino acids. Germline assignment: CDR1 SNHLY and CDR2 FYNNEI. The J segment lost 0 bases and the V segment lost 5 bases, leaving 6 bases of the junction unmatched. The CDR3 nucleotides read TGTGCCAGCAGTCCCCTCGACAGGGCTAACTATGGCTACACCTTC. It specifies CASSPLDRANYGYTF.

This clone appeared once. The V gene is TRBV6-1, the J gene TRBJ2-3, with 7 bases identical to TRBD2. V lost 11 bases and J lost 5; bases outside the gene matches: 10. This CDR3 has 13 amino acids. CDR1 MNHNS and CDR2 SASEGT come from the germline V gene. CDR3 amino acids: CASGRTHQDTQYF. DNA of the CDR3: TGTGCCTCCGGGAGGACACATCAAGATACGCAGTATTTT.

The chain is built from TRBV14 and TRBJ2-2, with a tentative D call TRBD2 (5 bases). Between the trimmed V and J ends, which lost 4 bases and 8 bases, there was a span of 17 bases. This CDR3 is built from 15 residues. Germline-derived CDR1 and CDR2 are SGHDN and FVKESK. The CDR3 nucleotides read TGTGCCAGCAGCCCCCTGATGAGAGGGCGAGGGGAGCTGTTTTTT. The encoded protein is CASSPLMRGRGELFF.

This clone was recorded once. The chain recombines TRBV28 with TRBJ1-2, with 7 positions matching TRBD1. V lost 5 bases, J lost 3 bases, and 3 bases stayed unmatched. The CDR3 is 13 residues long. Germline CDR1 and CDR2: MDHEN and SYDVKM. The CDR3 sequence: CASSPTGDYGYTF. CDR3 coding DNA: TGTGCCAGCAGTCCCACAGGGGACTATGGCTACACCTTC.

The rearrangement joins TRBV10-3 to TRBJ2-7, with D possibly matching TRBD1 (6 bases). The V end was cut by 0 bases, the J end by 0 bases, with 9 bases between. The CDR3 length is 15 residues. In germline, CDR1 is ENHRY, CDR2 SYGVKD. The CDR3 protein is CAISESQGHSYEQYF. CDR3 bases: TGTGCCATCAGTGAGTCCCAGGGGCACTCCTACGAGCAGTACTTC.

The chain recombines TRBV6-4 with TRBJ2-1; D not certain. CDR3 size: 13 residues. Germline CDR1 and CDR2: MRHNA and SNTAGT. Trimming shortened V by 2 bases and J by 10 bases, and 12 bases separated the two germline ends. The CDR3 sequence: CASSDAQTGEQFF. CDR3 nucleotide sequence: TGTGCCAGCAGTGACGCGCAGACTGGAGAGCAGTTCTTC.

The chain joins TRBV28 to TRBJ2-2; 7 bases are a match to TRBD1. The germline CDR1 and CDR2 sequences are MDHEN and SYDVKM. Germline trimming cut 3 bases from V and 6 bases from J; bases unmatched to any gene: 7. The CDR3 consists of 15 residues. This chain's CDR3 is CASSLFGTVAGELFF. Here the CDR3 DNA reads TGTGCCAGCAGTTTGTTCGGGACAGTCGCCGGGGAGCTGTTTTTT.

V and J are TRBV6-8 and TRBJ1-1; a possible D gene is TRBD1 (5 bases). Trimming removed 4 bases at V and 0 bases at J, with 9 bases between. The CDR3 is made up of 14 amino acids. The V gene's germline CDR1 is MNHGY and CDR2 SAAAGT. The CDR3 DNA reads TGTGCCAGCAGTTTGACAGCGATGAACACTGAAGCTTTCTTT. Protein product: CASSLTAMNTEAFF.

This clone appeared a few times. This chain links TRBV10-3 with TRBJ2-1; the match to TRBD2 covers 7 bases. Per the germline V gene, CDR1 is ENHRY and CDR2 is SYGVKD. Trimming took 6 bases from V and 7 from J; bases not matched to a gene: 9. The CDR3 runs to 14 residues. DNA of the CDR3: TGTGCCATCAGCGCGGGAGAGGAAAGTAATGAGCAGTTCTTC. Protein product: CAISAGEESNEQFF.

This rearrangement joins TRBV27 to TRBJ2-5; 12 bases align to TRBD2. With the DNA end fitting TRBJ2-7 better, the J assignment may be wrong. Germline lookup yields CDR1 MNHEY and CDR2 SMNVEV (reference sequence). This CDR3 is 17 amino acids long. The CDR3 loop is CASRSRVGLAGTYEQYF. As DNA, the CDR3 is TGTGCCAGCAGGAGTAGGGTAGGACTAGCGGGAACCTACGAGCAGTACTTC.

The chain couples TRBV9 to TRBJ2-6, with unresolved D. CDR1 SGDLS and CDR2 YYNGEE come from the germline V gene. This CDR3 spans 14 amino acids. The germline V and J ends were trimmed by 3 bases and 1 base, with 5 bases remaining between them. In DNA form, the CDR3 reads TGTGCCAGCAGCGCCGAGTCTGGGGCCAACGTCCTGACTTTC. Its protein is CASSAESGANVLTF.

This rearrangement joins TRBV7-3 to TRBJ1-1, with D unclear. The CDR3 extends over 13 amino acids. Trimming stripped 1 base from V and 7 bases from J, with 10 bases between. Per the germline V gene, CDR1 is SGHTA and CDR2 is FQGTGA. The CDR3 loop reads CASSLSREGEAFF. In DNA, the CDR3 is TGTGCCAGCAGCTTAAGCCGGGAGGGTGAAGCTTTCTTT. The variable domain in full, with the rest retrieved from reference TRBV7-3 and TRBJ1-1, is GAGVSQTPSNKVTEKGKYVELRCDPISGHTALYWYRQSLGQGPEFLIYFQGTGAADDSGLPNDRFFAVRPEGSVSTLKIQRTERGDSAVYLCASSLSREGEAFFGQGTRLTVV.

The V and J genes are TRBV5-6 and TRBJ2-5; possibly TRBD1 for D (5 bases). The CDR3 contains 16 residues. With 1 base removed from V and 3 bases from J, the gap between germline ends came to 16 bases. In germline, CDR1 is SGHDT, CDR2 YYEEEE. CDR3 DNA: TGTGCCAGCAGCTTGTTAGTGGGGCGCGCGAAAGAGACCCAGTACTTC. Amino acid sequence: CASSLLVGRAKETQYF.

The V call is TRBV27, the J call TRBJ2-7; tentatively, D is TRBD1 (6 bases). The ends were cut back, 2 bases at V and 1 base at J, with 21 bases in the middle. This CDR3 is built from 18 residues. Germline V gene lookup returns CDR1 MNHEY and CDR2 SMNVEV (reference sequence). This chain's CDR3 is CASSLHEGAAGDSYEQYF. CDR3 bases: TGTGCCAGCAGTTTACACGAGGGCGCCGCAGGGGATTCCTACGAGCAGTACTTC.

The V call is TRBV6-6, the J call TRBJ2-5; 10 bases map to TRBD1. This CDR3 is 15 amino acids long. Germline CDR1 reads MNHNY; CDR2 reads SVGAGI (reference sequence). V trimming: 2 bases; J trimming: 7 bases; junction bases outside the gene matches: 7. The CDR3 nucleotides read TGTGCCAGCAGTTACCGCGACAGGGGGCAGGGGACCCAGTACTTC. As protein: CASSYRDRGQGTQYF.

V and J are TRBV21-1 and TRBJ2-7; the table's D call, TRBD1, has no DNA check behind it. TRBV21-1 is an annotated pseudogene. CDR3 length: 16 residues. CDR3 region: CASSPDGARGWYEQYF. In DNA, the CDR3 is TGTGCCAGCAGCCCCGATGGGGCCAGGGGTTGGTACGAGCAGTACTTC.

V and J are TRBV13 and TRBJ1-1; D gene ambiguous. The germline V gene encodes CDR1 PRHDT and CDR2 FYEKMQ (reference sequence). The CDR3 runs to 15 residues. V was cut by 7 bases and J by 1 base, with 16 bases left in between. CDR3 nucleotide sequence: TGTGCCAGCAACCCCTCAAGCGGGGAGAACACTGAAGCTTTCTTT. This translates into CASNPSSGENTEAFF.

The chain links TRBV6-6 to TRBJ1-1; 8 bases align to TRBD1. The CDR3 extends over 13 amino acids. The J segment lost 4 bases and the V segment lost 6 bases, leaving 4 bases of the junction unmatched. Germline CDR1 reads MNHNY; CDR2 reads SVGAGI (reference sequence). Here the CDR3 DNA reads TGTGCCAGCAGCTCAGGGGGCGGCACTGAAGCTTTCTTT. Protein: CASSSGGGTEAFF.

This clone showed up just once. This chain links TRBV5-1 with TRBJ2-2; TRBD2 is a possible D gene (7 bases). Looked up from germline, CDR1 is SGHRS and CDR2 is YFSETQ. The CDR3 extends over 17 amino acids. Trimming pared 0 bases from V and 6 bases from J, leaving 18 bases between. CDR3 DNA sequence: TGCGCCAGCAGCTTGGCCCTAAGCGTGGGGGGGCCCGGGGAGCTGTTTTTT. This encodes CASSLALSVGGPGELFF.

The CDR3 coding sequence is TGTGCCAGCAGCTCCAATAGCGGGGGGCCGGGAGATACGCAGTATTTT. Its protein product is CASSSNSGGPGDTQYF. The J gene is TRBJ2-3, the V gene TRBV7-3; TRBD2 matches 10 bases. Trimming cost V 4 bases and J 5 bases; bases outside gene matches: 9. The CDR3 is 16 residues long. CDR1 is SGHTA and CDR2 is FQGTGA in the germline V gene.